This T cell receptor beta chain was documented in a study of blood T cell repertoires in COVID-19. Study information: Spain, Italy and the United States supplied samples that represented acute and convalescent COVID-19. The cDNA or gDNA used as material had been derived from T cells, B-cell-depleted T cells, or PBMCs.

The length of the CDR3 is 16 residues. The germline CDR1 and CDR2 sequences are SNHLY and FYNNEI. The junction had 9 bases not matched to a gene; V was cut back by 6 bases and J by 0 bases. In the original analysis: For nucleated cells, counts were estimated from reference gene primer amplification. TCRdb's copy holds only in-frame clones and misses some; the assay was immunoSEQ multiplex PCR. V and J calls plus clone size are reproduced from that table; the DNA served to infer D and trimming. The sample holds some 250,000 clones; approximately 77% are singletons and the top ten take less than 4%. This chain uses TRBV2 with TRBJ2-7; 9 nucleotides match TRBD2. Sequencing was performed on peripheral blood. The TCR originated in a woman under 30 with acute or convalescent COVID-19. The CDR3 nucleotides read TGTGCCAGCAGGCGCAATAGCGGGAGTCACTCCTACGAGCAGTACTTC. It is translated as CASRRNSGSHSYEQYF.